One and the same sample provided the 14 T cell receptor beta chains below, sequenced in a study of blood T cell repertoires in COVID-19. The table came from immunoSEQ multiplex PCR; TCRdb's copy has only in-frame clones and leaves some out. The sample shows 150,000 to 200,000 clones, approximately 80% of them seen only once. Sequencing was performed on peripheral blood. These receptors all come from a woman in her forties or fifties with active or convalescent COVID-19.

The J gene is TRBJ2-1, the V gene TRBV19; 13 positions match TRBD2. Per the germline V gene, CDR1 is LNHDA and CDR2 is SQIVND (reference sequence). This CDR3 is 16 amino acids long. V was clipped by 6 bases and J by 6 bases; unmatched bases: 8. This CDR3 is CASSRTSGSGVNEQFF. As DNA, the CDR3 is TGTGCCAGTAGCCGGACTAGCGGGAGTGGGGTCAATGAGCAGTTCTTC. The complete variable domain, with remaining parts taken from reference TRBV19 and TRBJ2-1, reads DGGITQSPKYLFRKEGQNVTLSCEQNLNHDAMYWYRQDPGQGLRLIYYSQIVNDFQKGDIAEGYSVSREKKESFPLTVTSAQKNPTAFYLCASSRTSGSGVNEQFFGPGTRLTVL.

The gene calls are TRBV7-9 and TRBJ2-2, with TRBD2 as a possible D gene (5 bases). CDR1 and CDR2 from the germline V gene are SEHNR and FQNEAQ (reference sequence). V was trimmed by 5 bases and J by 2 bases, leaving 12 bases between them. CDR3 length equals 15 residues. This CDR3 is CASSRGSLNTGELFF. The DNA for the CDR3 is TGTGCCAGCAGCCGGGGTAGCCTCAACACCGGGGAGCTGTTTTTT.

This chain joins TRBV7-9 and TRBJ1-2; D perhaps matches TRBD1 (5 bases). The CDR3 totals 17 residues. From germline, CDR1 is SEHNR and CDR2 FQNEAQ (reference sequence). Trimming stripped 2 bases from V and 7 bases from J, with 23 bases between. CDR3 nucleotide sequence: TGTGCCAGCAGCTTAAGGGAACAGGTTGATCCAATCGGTGGCTACACCTTC. It yields the protein CASSLREQVDPIGGYTF.

The CDR3 nucleotides are TGTGCCTGGGTGGGCCCGGGGGGAGATACGCAGTATTTT. This sequence encodes CAWVGPGGDTQYF. The chain combines TRBV30 with TRBJ2-3; 7 bases agree with TRBD2. CDR3 length: 13 residues. The trim removed 5 bases at V and 5 bases at J, leaving 7 bases unmatched. Germline V gene data show CDR1 as GTSNPN and CDR2 as SVGIG (reference sequence).

This clone was observed a single time. This chain links TRBV4-3 with TRBJ2-3, with D possibly TRBD1 on 6 matching bases. This CDR3 region has 15 residues. V lost 5 bases, J lost 2 bases, and 14 bases lay in between. Germline CDR1 and CDR2: LGHNA and YSLEER. The CDR3 nucleotides read TGCGCCAGCAGCTACAACAGGGCCTACACAGATACGCAGTATTTT. It yields the protein CASSYNRAYTDTQYF.

The CDR3 protein is CASSIDWGAGQPQHF. CDR3 DNA: TGTGCCAGTAGTATAGATTGGGGCGCCGGGCAGCCCCAGCATTTT. This sequence joins TRBV19 and TRBJ1-5; TRBD1 is a possible D gene (5 bases). CDR1 LNHDA and CDR2 SQIVND come from the germline V gene (reference sequence). CDR3 length: 15 amino acids. Trimming shortened V by 0 bases and J by 7 bases, and 13 bases separated the two germline ends.

The CDR3 reads CASSFGTGEKLFF. The CDR3 DNA is TGTGCCAGCAGCTTTGGGACAGGGGAAAAACTGTTTTTT. The chain is built from TRBV5-8 and TRBJ1-4; 9 positions match TRBD1. The CDR3 sequence is 13 residues long. Germline CDR1 is SGHTS and CDR2 is YDEGEE. J gave up 8 bases and V 2 bases, and 1 base lay outside the gene matches.

The rearrangement links TRBV18 to TRBJ2-5; 7 nucleotides line up with TRBD2. The CDR3 spans 15 residues. V shed 6 bases, J shed 5 bases, and the junction held 12 bases outside the gene matches. CDR1 is KGHSH, CDR2 LQKENI, per germline. The CDR3 loop is CASSLSGGRIETQYF. The CDR3 region has the DNA TGTGCCAGCTCCCTCTCCGGGGGGAGAATTGAGACCCAGTACTTC.

This chain uses TRBV5-3 with TRBJ1-1; D might be TRBD1 (5 bases). TRBV5-3 is placed among ORFs of uncertain function. The ends were cut back, 4 bases at V and 1 base at J, with 14 bases in the middle. This CDR3 is 15 amino acids long. DNA of the CDR3: TGTGCCAGAAGCCAGTCAGGACACCAGAACACTGAAGCTTTCTTT. This encodes CARSQSGHQNTEAFF.

This clone was found a few times. The chain joins TRBV5-4 to TRBJ1-3; D remains unclear. The germline CDR1 and CDR2 sequences are SGHNT and YYREEE (reference sequence). Trimming pared 0 bases from V and 2 bases from J, leaving 12 bases between. The CDR3 spans 16 residues. CDR3: CASSLAGDFAGNTIYF. CDR3 DNA: TGTGCCAGCAGCTTGGCCGGGGATTTCGCTGGAAACACCATATATTTT.

The rearrangement links TRBV9 to TRBJ1-2; D remains unclear. The CDR3 spans 16 residues. The germline gives CDR1 SGDLS, CDR2 YYNGEE. Trimming pared 0 bases from V and 4 bases from J, leaving 16 bases between. CDR3 DNA: TGTGCCAGCAGCGTAGCTTTTGGGGAGCCGTCCTATGGCTACACCTTC. The encoded protein is CASSVAFGEPSYGYTF.

This chain connects TRBV2 to TRBJ1-1; TRBD1 agrees at 7 bases. The length of the CDR3 is 12 residues. V gave up 11 bases and J gave up 1 base; unmatched junction bases: 4. Germline V lookup: CDR1 SNHLY, CDR2 FYNNEI. The CDR3 here is CAGGQTNTEAFF. The DNA of the CDR3 is TGTGCCGGGGGACAGACGAACACTGAAGCTTTCTTT.

The chain carries TRBV28 and TRBJ2-7; no clear D gene. Trimming stripped 2 bases from V and 5 bases from J, with 16 bases between. Germline V CDR1 and CDR2: MDHEN, SYDVKM. The CDR3 runs 15 residues. CDR3: CASSLGWSGRNEQYF. The CDR3 coding sequence is TGTGCCAGCAGTTTAGGATGGTCCGGCAGGAACGAGCAGTACTTC.

The chain combines TRBV4-3 with TRBJ1-2; possibly TRBD1 for D (5 bases). This CDR3 has 18 amino acids. CDR1 and CDR2 (germline): LGHNA, YSLEER. V was pared by 3 bases and J by 0 bases, with 20 bases between. For the CDR3, the DNA is TGCGCCAGCAGCCATACGACGGGGGGGAGCACACCTAACTATGGCTACACCTTC. Its translation: CASSHTTGGSTPNYGYTF.